The source of this TCR beta chain is a study of T cells in pancreatic ductal adenocarcinoma. Study-wide results and caveats: The resected pancreatic cancer cohort was biased toward the minority with early-stage disease.

A word on this clone: What it binds is unknown.

The CDR3 covers 18 residues. V shed 0 bases, J shed 2 bases, and the junction held 9 bases outside the gene matches. Per the germline V gene, CDR1 is MGHRA and CDR2 is YSYEKL. TCRdb keeps only in-frame clones here, not all; method: immunoSEQ multiplex PCR. The sample records about 98,000 clones, around 96% being singletons. No neoadjuvant therapy was given to the selected pancreatic ductal adenocarcinoma patients before their surgery. The TCR was taken from a human donor with pancreatic ductal adenocarcinoma. V is TRBV4-1 and J is TRBJ2-3, with 9 bases lining up with TRBD2. Sequencing was performed on PBMCs. CDR3 bases: TGCGCCAGCAGCCAAGAACCCCCCCTAGCGGGGAACACAGATACGCAGTATTTT. It translates to CASSQEPPLAGNTDTQYF.